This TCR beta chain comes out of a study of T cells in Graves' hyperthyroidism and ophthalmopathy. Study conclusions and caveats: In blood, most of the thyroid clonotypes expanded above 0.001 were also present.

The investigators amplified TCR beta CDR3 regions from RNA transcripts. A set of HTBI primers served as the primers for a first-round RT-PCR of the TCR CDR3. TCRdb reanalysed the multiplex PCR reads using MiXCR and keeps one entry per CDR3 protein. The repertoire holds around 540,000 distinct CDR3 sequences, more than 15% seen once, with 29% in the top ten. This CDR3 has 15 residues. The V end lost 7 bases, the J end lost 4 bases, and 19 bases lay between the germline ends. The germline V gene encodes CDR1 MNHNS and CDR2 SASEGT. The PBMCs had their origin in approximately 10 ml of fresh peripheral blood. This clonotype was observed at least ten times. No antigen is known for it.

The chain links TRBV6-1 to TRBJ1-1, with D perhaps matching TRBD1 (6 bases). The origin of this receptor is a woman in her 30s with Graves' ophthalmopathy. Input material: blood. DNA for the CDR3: TGTGCCAGCATACACGGGGGGGCTTCTGGCACTGAAGCTTTCTTT. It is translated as CASIHGGASGTEAFF.